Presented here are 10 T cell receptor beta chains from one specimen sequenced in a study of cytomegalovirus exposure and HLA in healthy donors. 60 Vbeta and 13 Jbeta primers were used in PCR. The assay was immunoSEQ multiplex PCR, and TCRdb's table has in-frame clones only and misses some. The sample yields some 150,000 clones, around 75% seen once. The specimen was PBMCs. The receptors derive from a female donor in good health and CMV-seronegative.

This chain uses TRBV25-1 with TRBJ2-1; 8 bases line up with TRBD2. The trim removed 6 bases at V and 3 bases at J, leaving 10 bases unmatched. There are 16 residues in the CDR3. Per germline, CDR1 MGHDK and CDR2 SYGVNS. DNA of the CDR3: TGTGCCAGCAGCGACCGGGAGCGGGAGATCTACAATGAGCAGTTCTTC. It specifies CASSDREREIYNEQFF.

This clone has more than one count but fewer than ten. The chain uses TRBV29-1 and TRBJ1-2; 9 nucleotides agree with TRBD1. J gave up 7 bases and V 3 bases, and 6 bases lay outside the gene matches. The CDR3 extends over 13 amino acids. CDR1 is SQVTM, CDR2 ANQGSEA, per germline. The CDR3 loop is CSVERDRASGYTF. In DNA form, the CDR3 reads TGCAGCGTTGAGCGGGACAGGGCGAGTGGCTACACCTTC.

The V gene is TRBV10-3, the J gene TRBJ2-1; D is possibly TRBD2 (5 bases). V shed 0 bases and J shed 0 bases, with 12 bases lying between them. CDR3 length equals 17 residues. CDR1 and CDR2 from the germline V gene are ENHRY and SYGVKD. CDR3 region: CAISESTPGSSYNEQFF. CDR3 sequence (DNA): TGTGCCATCAGTGAGTCGACACCGGGGAGCTCCTACAATGAGCAGTTCTTC.

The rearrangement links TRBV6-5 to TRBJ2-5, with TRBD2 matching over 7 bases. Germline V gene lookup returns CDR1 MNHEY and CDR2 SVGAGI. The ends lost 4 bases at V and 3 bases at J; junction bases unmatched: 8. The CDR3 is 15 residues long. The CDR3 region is CASSFLIAGEETQYF. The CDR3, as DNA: TGTGCCAGCAGTTTCCTAATTGCGGGGGAAGAGACCCAGTACTTC.

In DNA, the CDR3 is TGTGCCAGCAGTACCTGGGACAGACTGCTTAGCAATCAGCCCCAGCATTTT. This sequence encodes CASSTWDRLLSNQPQHF. The chain links TRBV27 to TRBJ1-5; TRBD1 matches at 7 bases. This CDR3 has 17 residues. V shed 5 bases and J 0 bases; nucleotides not matched to a gene: 10. Looked up from germline, CDR1 is MNHEY and CDR2 is SMNVEV (reference sequence).

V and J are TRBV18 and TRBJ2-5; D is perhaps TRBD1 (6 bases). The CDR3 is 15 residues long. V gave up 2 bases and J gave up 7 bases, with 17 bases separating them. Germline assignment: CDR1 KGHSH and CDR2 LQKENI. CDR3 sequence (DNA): TGTGCCAGCTCACCAACAGGGACGAGATGGTGGACCCAGTACTTC. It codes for CASSPTGTRWWTQYF.

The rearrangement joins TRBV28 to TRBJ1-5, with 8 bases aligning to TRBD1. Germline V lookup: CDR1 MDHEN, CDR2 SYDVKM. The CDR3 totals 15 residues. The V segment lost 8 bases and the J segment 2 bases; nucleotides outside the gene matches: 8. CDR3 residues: CASSPDRGGNQPQHF. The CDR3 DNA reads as TGTGCCAGCTCCCCCGACAGGGGCGGCAATCAGCCCCAGCATTTT.

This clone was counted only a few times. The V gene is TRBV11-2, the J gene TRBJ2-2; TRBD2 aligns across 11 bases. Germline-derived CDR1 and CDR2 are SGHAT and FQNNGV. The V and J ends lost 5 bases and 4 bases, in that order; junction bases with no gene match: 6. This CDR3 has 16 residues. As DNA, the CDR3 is TGTGCCAGCAGCCGTACTAGCGGGGGACTCACCGGGGAGCTGTTTTTT. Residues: CASSRTSGGLTGELFF. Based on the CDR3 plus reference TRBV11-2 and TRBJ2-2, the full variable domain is EAGVAQSPRYKIIEKRQSVAFWCNPISGHATLYWYQQILGQGPKLLIQFQNNGVVDDSQLPKDRFSAERLKGVDSTLKIQPAKLEDSAVYLCASSRTSGGLTGELFFGEGSRLTVL.

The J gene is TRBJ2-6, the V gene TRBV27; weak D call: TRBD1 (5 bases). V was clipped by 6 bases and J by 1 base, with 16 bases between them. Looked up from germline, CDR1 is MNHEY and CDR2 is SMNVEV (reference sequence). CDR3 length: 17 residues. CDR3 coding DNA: TGTGCCAGCAGCCCGGCAGGGCACCTGTCTGGGGCCAACGTCCTGACTTTC. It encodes CASSPAGHLSGANVLTF.

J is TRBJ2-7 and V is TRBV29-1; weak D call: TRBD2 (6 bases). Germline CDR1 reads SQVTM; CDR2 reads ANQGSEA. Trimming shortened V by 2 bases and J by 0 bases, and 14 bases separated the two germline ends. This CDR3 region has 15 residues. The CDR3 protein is CSVEFETRSSYEQYF. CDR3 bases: TGCAGCGTTGAATTCGAGACTAGGAGCTCCTACGAGCAGTACTTC.